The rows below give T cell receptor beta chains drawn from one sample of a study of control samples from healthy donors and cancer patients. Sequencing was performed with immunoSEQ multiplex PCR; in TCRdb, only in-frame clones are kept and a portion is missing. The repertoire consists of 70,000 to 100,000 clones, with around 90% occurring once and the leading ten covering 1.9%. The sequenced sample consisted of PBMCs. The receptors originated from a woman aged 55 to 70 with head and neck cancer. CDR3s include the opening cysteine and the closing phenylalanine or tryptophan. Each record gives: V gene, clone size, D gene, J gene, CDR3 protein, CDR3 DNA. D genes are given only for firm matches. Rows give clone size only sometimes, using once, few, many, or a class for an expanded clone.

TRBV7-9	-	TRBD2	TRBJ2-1	CASSGHLAGKYNEQFF	TGTGCCAGCAGCGGACATCTAGCGGGGAAATACAATGAGCAGTTCTTC
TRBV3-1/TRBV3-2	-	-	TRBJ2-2	CASSQDSGRDRNTGELFF	TGTGCCAGCAGCCAAGATTCAGGGCGGGACCGGAACACCGGGGAGCTGTTTTTT
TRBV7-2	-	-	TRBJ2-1	CASSSQGGLYNEQFF	TGTGCCAGCAGCTCACAAGGGGGACTTTACAATGAGCAGTTCTTC
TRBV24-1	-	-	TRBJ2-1	CATSEAGFNEQFF	TGTGCCACCAGTGAGGCCGGTTTCAATGAGCAGTTCTTC
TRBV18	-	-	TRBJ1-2	CASSPVIGQDNYGYTF	TGTGCCAGCTCTCCCGTCATAGGTCAAGACAACTATGGCTACACCTTC
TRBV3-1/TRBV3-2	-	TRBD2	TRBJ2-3	CASSGVAGGLTDTQYF	TGTGCCAGCAGCGGGGTAGCGGGAGGGCTCACAGATACGCAGTATTTT
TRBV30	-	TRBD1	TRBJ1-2	CAWSRQGDGGYTF	TGTGCCTGGAGCAGACAGGGTGACGGTGGCTACACCTTC
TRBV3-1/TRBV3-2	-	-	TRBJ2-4	CASSLNPTAVKNIQYF	TGTGCCAGCAGCCTCAATCCGACCGCGGTAAAAAACATTCAGTACTTC
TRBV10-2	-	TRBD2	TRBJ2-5	CASTWLAGGQETQYF	TGCGCCAGCACATGGTTAGCGGGTGGCCAAGAGACCCAGTACTTC
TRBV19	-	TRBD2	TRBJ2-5	CASSIRTSGIRETQYF	TGTGCCAGTAGTATCCGGACTAGCGGGATCAGGGAGACCCAGTACTTC
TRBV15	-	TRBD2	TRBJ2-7	CATSSADSGAVSSYEQYF	TGTGCCACCAGCAGCGCCGATAGCGGGGCTGTCAGCTCCTACGAGCAGTACTTC
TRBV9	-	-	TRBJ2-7	CASSVSGNYEQYF	TGTGCCAGCAGCGTATCAGGGAACTACGAGCAGTACTTC
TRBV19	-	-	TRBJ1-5	CASNPGRSNQPQHF	TGTGCCAGTAATCCGGGACGGAGCAATCAGCCCCAGCATTTT
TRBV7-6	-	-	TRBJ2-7	CASSLRDSNVGEQYF	TGTGCCAGCAGCTTGCGGGACAGCAACGTCGGCGAGCAGTACTTC
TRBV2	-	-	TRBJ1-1	CASSGQHMNTEAFF	TGTGCCAGCAGTGGACAGCATATGAACACTGAAGCTTTCTTT
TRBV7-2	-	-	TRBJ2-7	CASRQARVGSYEQYF	TGTGCCAGCAGACAAGCAAGAGTAGGTTCCTACGAGCAGTACTTC
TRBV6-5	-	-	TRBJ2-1	CASKTRHGSYNEQFF	TGTGCCAGCAAAACACGACACGGTTCCTACAATGAGCAGTTCTTC
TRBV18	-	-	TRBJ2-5	CASSPGRLDQETQYF	TGTGCCAGCTCACCAGGTAGACTAGACCAAGAGACCCAGTACTTC
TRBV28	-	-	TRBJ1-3	CASRFAERSIYF	TGTGCCAGCAGGTTTGCTGAGCGGTCCATATATTTT
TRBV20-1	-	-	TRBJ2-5	CSARDLETQYF	TGCAGTGCTAGAGATCTGGAGACCCAGTACTTC
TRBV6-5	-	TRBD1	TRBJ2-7	CASRGTGLTYGQYF	TGTGCCAGCAGGGGGACAGGACTTACCTACGGGCAGTACTTC
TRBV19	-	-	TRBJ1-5	CASSISRGAIQPQHF	TGTGCCAGTAGTATCTCTCGGGGAGCGATTCAGCCCCAGCATTTT
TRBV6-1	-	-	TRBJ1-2	CASSDVQYYGYTF	TGTGCCAGCAGTGACGTCCAGTACTATGGCTACACCTTC
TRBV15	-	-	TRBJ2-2	CATSRGGDTGELFF	TGTGCCACCAGCAGAGGTGGGGACACCGGGGAGCTGTTTTTT
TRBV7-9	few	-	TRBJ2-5	CASSRGGETQYF	TGTGCCAGCAGCAGGGGGGGAGAGACCCAGTACTTC
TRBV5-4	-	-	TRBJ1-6	CASSLAAGEDSPLHF	TGTGCCAGCAGCTTGGCGGCAGGGGAGGATTCACCCCTCCACTTT
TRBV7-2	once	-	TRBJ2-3	CASSRWVRDTQYF	TGTGCCAGCAGCCGGTGGGTAAGGGATACGCAGTATTTT
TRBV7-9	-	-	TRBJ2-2	CASRRNTGELFF	TGTGCCTCCCGACGGAACACCGGGGAGCTGTTTTTT
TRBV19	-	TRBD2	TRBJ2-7	CASSIVASGNYEQYF	TGTGCCAGTAGTATAGTAGCTAGCGGTAACTACGAGCAGTACTTC
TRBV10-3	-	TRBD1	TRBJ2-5	CAINDRGQETQYF	TGTGCCATCAACGACAGGGGACAAGAGACCCAGTACTTC
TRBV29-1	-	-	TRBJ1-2	CSVGRGMDYGYTF	TGCAGCGTTGGTAGGGGAATGGACTATGGCTACACCTTC
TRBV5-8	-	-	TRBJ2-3	CASSPDSGAITDTQYF	TGTGCCAGCAGCCCGGACTCAGGGGCCATCACAGATACGCAGTATTTT
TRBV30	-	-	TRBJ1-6	CAWTTSRGSYNSPLHF	TGTGCCTGGACAACGTCCCGGGGCTCCTATAATTCACCCCTCCACTTT
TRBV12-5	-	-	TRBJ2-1	CASATGTQLLEQFF	TGTGCTAGTGCTACCGGGACACAACTCCTTGAGCAGTTCTTC
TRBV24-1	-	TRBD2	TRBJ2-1	CATSDPSGRSNEQFF	TGTGCCACCAGTGACCCTAGCGGGAGGTCCAATGAGCAGTTCTTC
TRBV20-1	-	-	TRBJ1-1	CSGHLNTEAFF	TGCAGTGGACACCTGAACACTGAAGCTTTCTTT
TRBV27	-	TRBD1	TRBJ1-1	CASRTGGTEAFF	TGTGCCAGCAGGACAGGGGGCACTGAAGCTTTCTTT
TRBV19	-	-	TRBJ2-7	CASSKTGAPFYEQYF	TGTGCCAGTAGTAAAACCGGGGCCCCGTTCTACGAGCAGTACTTC